Included here is one T cell receptor (beta chain) sequence, with context. MiXCR, applied by TCRdb to the 5' RACE reads, yields one record per CDR3 protein. This sample has 180,000 or so distinct CDR3 sequences, with about 9.9% found just once. This sample is drawn from a study of T-cell memory formation after mild COVID-19. Sample: PBMCs or a T cell subset sorted from them (not recorded which). This clonotype originated in a man aged 18-30 years who had mild COVID-19 (a few samples of this study predate the infection). Cell type and time point are not known.

As DNA, the CDR3 is TGTGCCAGCAGTTACTCGAGCCGGGTCCTAAACACCGGGGAGCTGTTTTTT. This codes for CASSYSSRVLNTGELFF. The chain carries TRBV6-2 or TRBV6-3 and TRBJ2-2; D gene uncertain. Trimming cost V 0 bases and J 2 bases, with 13 bases left between them. The CDR3 spans 17 residues. The germline V gene has CDR1 MNHEY and CDR2 SVGEGT.